These 8 T cell receptor beta chains share one sample of origin, sequenced in a study of T cells in Graves' hyperthyroidism and ophthalmopathy (dated by TCRdb to between 2018 and 2021). The library was produced with multiplex PCR. These reads were obtained on an Illumina HiSeq 2000. The TCR beta CDR3 regions were amplified from RNA transcripts. For the first round of RT-PCR on the TCR CDR3, the HTBI primer set was used together with the Qiagen OneStep RT-PCR kit. Clones were called with MiXCR by TCRdb after fastp trimmed the public reads at Q25, and only in-frame beta chains were retained. CDR3 protein duplicates are merged, each entry listing the most common genes and DNA. The sample profile shows under 650,000 distinct CDR3 sequences; about 17% of them were found once. The ten largest clones add up to less than 4.5% of the sample. The sample taken for sequencing was blood. The source of these receptors is a woman between 25 and 40 years old with Graves' hyperthyroidism.

This clonotype was picked up many times. V is TRBV6-6 and J is TRBJ2-1; 11 positions match TRBD2. V gave up 4 bases and J gave up 1 base; unmatched junction bases: 3. Germline-derived CDR1 and CDR2 are MNHNY and SVGAGI (reference sequence). The CDR3 runs to 16 residues. CDR3 loop: CASSSTSGRSYNEQFF. CDR3 in DNA: TGTGCCAGCAGTTCCACTAGCGGGAGATCCTACAATGAGCAGTTCTTC.

This clonotype was seen once. With a much larger clone just one base away, this may be a read error. The chain combines TRBV10-2 with TRBJ2-1, with D possibly matching TRBD1 (6 bases). This CDR3 comprises 15 residues. In germline, CDR1 is WSHSY, CDR2 SAAADI. V lost 3 bases, J lost 4 bases, and 13 bases lay in between. The CDR3 bases are TGCGCCAGCAGTGACGAGGGGGTCGGATACAATGAGCAGTTCTTC. This translates into CASSDEGVGYNEQFF.

This clonotype came up many times. The CDR3 DNA sequence: TGTGCCAGCAGTGGTTGGGACAGGGACGGAGATACGCAGTATTTT. This translates into CASSGWDRDGDTQYF. The V call is TRBV12-3 or TRBV12-4, the J call TRBJ2-3, with 9 bases fitting TRBD1. After removal of 5 bases from V and 5 bases from J, the junction contained 8 bases not matched to a gene. The CDR3 is 15 amino acids.

In its sample, this clonotype was seen many times. The chain is built from TRBV12-3 or TRBV12-4 and TRBJ2-1; the D is unclear. V was pared by 6 bases and J by 4 bases, with 7 bases between. The CDR3 length is 12 residues. The CDR3 DNA follows: TGTGCCAGCAGGCATTCATACAATGAGCAGTTCTTC. This gives the protein CASRHSYNEQFF.

The chain joins TRBV6-4 to TRBJ2-1; D may be TRBD2 (5 bases). Germline-derived CDR1 and CDR2 are MRHNA and SNTAGT. CDR3 length: 15 amino acids. Trimming pared 7 bases from V and 6 bases from J, leaving 19 bases between. In DNA form, the CDR3 reads TGTGCCAGCACCAGACTACCATCTCCTATCAATGAGCAGTTCTTC. Residues: CASTRLPSPINEQFF.

This clonotype was observed a few times. The V and J genes are TRBV27 and TRBJ2-1; D possibly corresponds to TRBD2 (5 bases). V was cut by 7 bases and J by 6 bases, with 10 bases left in between. CDR3 length equals 12 residues. The germline V gene has CDR1 MNHEY and CDR2 SMNVEV (reference sequence). CDR3 sequence (DNA): TGTGCCAGCACCACTAGTGGCAATGAGCAGTTCTTC. Protein sequence: CASTTSGNEQFF.

The chain uses TRBV10-1 and TRBJ2-3; D is perhaps TRBD2 (6 bases). The V gene lost 2 bases and the J gene lost 2 bases, with 14 bases spanning the gap. Germline loops: CDR1 WNHNN, CDR2 SYGVQD (reference sequence). There are 16 residues in the CDR3. The CDR3: CASSEVRGPYTDTQYF. DNA of the CDR3: TGCGCCAGCAGTGAGGTGCGGGGACCCTACACAGATACGCAGTATTTT.

To note about this clonotype: The junction shows a germline mismatch at one end, possibly a read error. The CDR3 protein is CAIGEAAEPQHF. The CDR3 DNA follows: TGTGCCATCGGTGAGGCGGCCGAACCCCAGCATTTT. This sequence joins TRBV10-3 and TRBJ1-5; D is unclear. The CDR3 loop spans 12 amino acids. Germline lookup yields CDR1 ENHRY and CDR2 SYGVKD.